This T cell receptor beta chain derives from a study of blood T cell repertoires in COVID-19 (dated by TCRdb to the early 2020s). At the level of the whole study: The collaborator samples originated in the United States, Italy and Spain and spanned the acute and convalescent phases of COVID-19. The repertoires were released in a freely available public database meant as a resource for research on the immune response to SARS-CoV-2. The samples were drawn from the first 160 participants of the ongoing ImmuneRACE study and from 1,254 subjects provided by 6 global collaborators. Sample metadata almost always included a de-identified subject ID, COVID-19 status, age in years and sex. The prospective study material was composed of cDNA or gDNA derived from T cells, B-cell-depleted T cells, or PBMCs. Deeply sampled blood TCRbeta repertoires from subjects exposed to, actively infected with, or recovered from COVID-19 were included in the dataset. Where available, HLA class I and class II types were taken from metadata supplied by the sample provider and were not determined by assay-based typing. Points the paper makes about the study in general: How much clinical and demographic metadata was included differed by source and by participant, and the metadata was provided uncurated.

The germline V gene sets CDR1 to KGHSH and CDR2 to LQKENI. Taken from cysteine to phenylalanine, the CDR3 has 17 residues. Only the CDR3 part of the read is kept: 51 bases, read in frame from the first base. Ends trimmed: V by 3 bases, J by 0 bases; bases unmatched to a gene: 8. This clone was found a few times. No antigen is known for it. Base qualities were left out, and no much larger clone turns up one base away. TCRbeta CDR3 regions were amplified from genomic DNA using the immunoSEQ Assay, a bias-controlled multiplex PCR. The authors processed their data as follows. Within the assay, amplification of reference gene primers was used to estimate how many nucleated cells each sample contained. To quantify the absolute abundance of each unique TCRbeta CDR3 rearrangement, sequence reads were collapsed and filtered. For each sample, productive Simpson clonality was calculated as the square root of Simpson's diversity index over productive rearrangements. What TCRdb holds here is the immuneACCESS table cut down to in-frame rearrangements. Part of the clones is not present; checked against another copy, under half of the missing clones reflect an unresolved V gene, and the others are unexplained. From that table come the V and J calls and clone size; the DNA was used to work out D and trimming. Within this sample are around 270,000 clones, with around 90% of them counted one time only. Clones ranked in the top ten supply roughly 4% of the sample.

A second Seattle source provided samples from volunteer blood donors who had recovered from COVID-19. Collaborating institutions collected whole blood in K2EDTA tubes following their own protocols. For TCRbeta analysis, collaborator samples were shipped as frozen whole blood, as isolated PBMCs, or as DNA extracted from either sample type. This receptor was obtained from a man between 60 and 75 years old who had recovered from COVID-19. Input material: peripheral blood. The chain employs TRBV18 and TRBJ1-3; 7 middle bases align to TRBD1. The bases read TGTGCCAGCTCACCCTTAGGGGGCCCGAGCTCTGGAAACACCATATATTTT. This sequence encodes CASSPLGGPSSGNTIYF.